Listed below are T cell receptor beta chains from one sample, sequenced in a study of T-cell memory formation after mild COVID-19. TCRdb reprocessed the 5' RACE reads via MiXCR and lists one record per CDR3 protein. The sample carries just under 150,000 distinct CDR3 sequences, 15% to 20% recorded once. Sequencing was carried out using PBMCs or a T cell subset sorted from them (not recorded which). The source is an adult woman who had mild COVID-19 (a few samples of this study predate the infection). Cell type and time point are not known. CDR3s include the opening cysteine and the closing phenylalanine or tryptophan. A D gene is named only where the DNA matches it firmly. Clone size is stated in some rows and not others, as once, few, many or a class when expanded.

D gene,clone size,V gene,J gene,CDR3 DNA,CDR3 protein
TRBD1,NA,TRBV5-4,TRBJ2-2,TGTGACAGCAGCGCCTGGGACAGGGAAGGGACCGGGGAGCTGTTTTTT,CDSSAWDREGTGELFF
NA,NA,TRBV5-1,TRBJ2-3,TGCGCCAGCAGCTCCCGGGACCCAGGGGGGGATACGCAGTATTTT,CASSSRDPGGDTQYF
NA,NA,TRBV7-8,TRBJ1-2,TGTGCCAGCAGTCCCGCGGGGGGCAAGTCACATGGTGGCTACACCTTC,CASSPAGGKSHGGYTF
NA,NA,TRBV12-3/TRBV12-4,TRBJ1-4,TGTGCCAGCAGTCCCCGACAGCCTAATGAAAAACTGTTTTTT,CASSPRQPNEKLFF
NA,NA,TRBV3-1,TRBJ2-1,TGTGCCAGCAGCCCCAGTTCGGGGCGAAGAGAGCAGTTCTTC,CASSPSSGRREQFF
NA,NA,TRBV18,TRBJ1-1,TGTGCCAGCTCACCACCGGAAAGGATGAACACTGAAGCTTTCTTT,CASSPPERMNTEAFF
NA,NA,TRBV12-3/TRBV12-4,TRBJ2-5,TGTGCCAGCAGTCCTGGATTCCAAGAGACCCAGTACTTC,CASSPGFQETQYF
NA,NA,TRBV4-2,TRBJ2-1,TGTGCCAGCAGCCAAGAAGCCGACAATGAGCAGTTCTTC,CASSQEADNEQFF
NA,few,TRBV7-6,TRBJ2-7,TGTGCCAGCTCTGGGCGAGTTGGGGCAAGGGAGCAGTACTTC,CASSGRVGAREQYF
TRBD2,few,TRBV15,TRBJ2-5,TGTGCCACCAGCCCCCGCGGGGGGGCAGAGAGGGAGACCCAGTACTTC,CATSPRGGAERETQYF
NA,NA,TRBV6-5,TRBJ1-2,TGTGCCAGCAGCTCCCGTCCGACTCCAAACTATGGCTACACCTTC,CASSSRPTPNYGYTF
NA,few,TRBV6-5,TRBJ2-3,TGTGCCAGCAGTTATCGCGGTCCCACAGATACGCAGTATTTT,CASSYRGPTDTQYF
NA,once,TRBV7-3,TRBJ2-2,TGTGCCAGCAGCTTAACTTACGGATCCGGGGAGCTGTTTTTT,CASSLTYGSGELFF
TRBD2,NA,TRBV3-1,TRBJ2-1,TGTGCCAGCAGCCAAGCCGGGCGGGAGCTCTCCTACAATGAGCAGTTCTTC,CASSQAGRELSYNEQFF
TRBD2,many,TRBV7-2,TRBJ2-1,TGTGCCAGCATGCCGAGCGGGATTAGCTCCTACAATGAGCAGTTCTTC,CASMPSGISSYNEQFF
TRBD2,few,TRBV5-8,TRBJ2-1,TGTGCCAGCAGCCCCCGGGGTGCGGGGGAGAATGAGCAGTTCTTC,CASSPRGAGENEQFF
TRBD1,NA,TRBV7-6,TRBJ2-6,TGTGCCAGCAGCCCAGGGGAACAGGGGGCTCTCTCCTCTGGGGCCAACGTCCTGACTTTC,CASSPGEQGALSSGANVLTF
TRBD1,once,TRBV5-1,TRBJ1-2,TGCGCCAGCAGCTTCGAGACAGGGAGCTATGGCTACACCTTC,CASSFETGSYGYTF
TRBD2,NA,TRBV6-5,TRBJ2-5,TGTGCCACCAAACCCACTTGGACTAGCGGGGAACAAGAGACCCAGTACTTC,CATKPTWTSGEQETQYF
NA,many,TRBV29-1,TRBJ2-6,TGCAGCGTTCTCCTCTCTGGGGCCAACGTCCTGACTTTC,CSVLLSGANVLTF
NA,NA,TRBV28,TRBJ2-7,TGTGCCAGCAGACGGGAAGGGGGCTCCTACGAGCAGTACTTC,CASRREGGSYEQYF